This T cell receptor (beta chain) appears in the sequencing data of a study of blood T cell repertoires in COVID-19. Study overall: Acute and convalescent COVID-19 samples came from the United States, Italy and Spain. Sample material is recorded as cDNA or gDNA derived from T cells, B-cell-depleted T cells, or PBMCs.

Study processing details: Scientists estimated how many nucleated cells there were by amplifying reference gene primers. The protocol was immunoSEQ multiplex PCR, while the TCRdb copy is restricted to in-frame clones and leaves out a portion. The V and J calls and clone size come from that table; D and trimming were worked out from the DNA. The table includes some 83,000 clones, over 85% detected once. V lost 0 bases and J 3 bases, leaving 11 bases between the germline ends. Germline CDR1 and CDR2: LNHDA and SQIVND (reference sequence). This CDR3 spans 15 amino acids. The sequenced material came from peripheral blood. This clonotype was obtained from a man aged 50 or older with acute or convalescent COVID-19. This chain links TRBV19 with TRBJ1-1; perhaps TRBD1 as D (5 bases). CDR3 sequence reads: CASSIEQGRDTEAFF. The CDR3 DNA follows: TGTGCCAGTAGTATAGAGCAGGGAAGGGACACTGAAGCTTTCTTT.